The clone carrying this T cell receptor beta chain appeared once. The target antigen is unknown. A much bigger clone sits one base away, suggesting this may be a read error. These data originate in a study of CD8 T cells in ankylosing spondylitis. Study conclusions and caveats: Ankylosing spondylitis blood seemed to carry a telltale TCR beta motif made of about 8 highly homologous variants. Disease-associated clones were CD8+ and fairly uncommon in peripheral blood. According to the report, clones linked to the disease were significantly enriched in matched synovial fluid samples taken from ankylosing spondylitis patients.

The CDR3 consists of 12 residues. Per germline, CDR1 DFQATT and CDR2 SNEGSKA (reference sequence). A quantitative 5'-RACE method, one with molecular barcodes, was used to make TCR beta libraries. TCRdb ran MiXCR on the 5' RACE reads and lists one entry per CDR3 protein. This sample yields roughly 250,000 distinct CDR3 sequences, of which approximately 9% are seen a single time; nearly 7% belongs to the top ten. The source of this sequence is a male donor with ankylosing spondylitis or in good health (not recorded which). The V call is TRBV20-1, the J call TRBJ2-7; tentatively, D is TRBD2 (6 bases). The sequenced material came from blood, either unsorted or a sorted T cell fraction (not recorded which). The DNA of the CDR3 is TGCGGTGCTAGCGACGGCAGATACGAGCAGTACTTC. Translation: CGASDGRYEQYF.